The entry below gives a single TCR beta chain sequence along with its context. This specimen comes from a study of blood T cell repertoires in COVID-19. As for the study in general: Researchers got acute and convalescent COVID-19 samples from the United States, Italy and Spain. Sources were T cells, B-cell-depleted T cells, or PBMCs; the material itself was cDNA or gDNA.

In the original analysis: Amplification of reference gene primers provided the estimated nucleated cell counts. The data were produced by immunoSEQ multiplex PCR, yet TCRdb's version contains in-frame clones alone and is incomplete. The DNA was the basis for D and trimming; V, J and clone size are from that table. The sample contains some 200,000 clones, 70% to 90% of which appear only once. Trimming shortened V by 3 bases and J by 0 bases, and 8 bases separated the two germline ends. Germline V gene data show CDR1 as WSHSY and CDR2 as SAAADI. This CDR3 contains 14 residues. The sequencing input was peripheral blood. The TCR was taken from a woman older than 75 with acute or convalescent COVID-19. The V and J genes are TRBV10-2 and TRBJ1-2; D is uncertain. The CDR3 protein is CASSDSPSNYGYTF. The CDR3 bases are TGCGCCAGCAGTGACAGTCCGTCTAACTATGGCTACACCTTC.